Listed below are T cell receptor beta chains from one sample, sequenced in a study of neurological immune-mediated disorders. Via MiXCR, TCRdb re-called the 5' RACE reads, giving one row per CDR3 protein. The sample yields around 37,000 distinct CDR3 sequences, 11% seen once. Sequenced sample: PBMCs. The receptor source for this set is a man aged 60 to 69 with HTLV-1-associated myelopathy (HAM/TSP). Both conserved end residues are part of each CDR3. The order of the fields is V gene, J gene, CDR3 length, D gene, clone size, CDR3 DNA, CDR3 protein. D genes are given only for firm matches. Expanded clones are given a class, and other clones once, few, many or no size at all.

TRBV7-7,TRBJ2-1,15,NA,many,TGTGCTAGCAGCCCCGGTGGGGGTCCCTCCAATGAGCAGTTCTTC,CASSPGGGPSNEQFF
TRBV21-1,TRBJ1-6,13,NA,few,TGTGCCAGGGGGACAGGGGGAAGGTCACCCCTCCACTTT,CARGTGGRSPLHF
TRBV5-1,TRBJ2-1,15,NA,many,TGCGCCAGCAGCTTGGCGGGCTCAACATACAATGAGCAGTTCTTC,CASSLAGSTYNEQFF
TRBV20-1,TRBJ2-7,14,TRBD2,many,TGCAGTGCTAGCCTTGGGGGGGGAGGCGACGAGCAGTACTTC,CSASLGGGGDEQYF
TRBV28,TRBJ1-1,11,NA,many,TGTGCCAGCAGCAAGAACACTGAAGCTTTCTTT,CASSKNTEAFF
TRBV6-6,TRBJ2-7,14,NA,many,TGTGCCAGCGCGTTGGGGGGCGAGGACTACGAGCAGTACTTC,CASALGGEDYEQYF
TRBV3-1,TRBJ2-5,14,NA,NA,TGTGCCAGCAGCCAAGAGCTGGGGCAAACGACCCAGTACTTC,CASSQELGQTTQYF
TRBV5-1,TRBJ1-2,15,NA,many,TGCGCCAGCAGCTCCGGAGGGTCGGATTACTATGGCTACACCTTC,CASSSGGSDYYGYTF
TRBV4-1,TRBJ2-3,13,NA,many,TGCGCCAGCAGCCCGCTCGGGGACGGTACGCAGTATTTT,CASSPLGDGTQYF
TRBV20-1,TRBJ2-1,14,TRBD2,many,TGCAGTGCTAGTACGGCTAGCGGGAACAATGAGCAGTTCTTC,CSASTASGNNEQFF
TRBV5-1,TRBJ2-3,15,NA,many,TGCGCCAGCATCGAGGTCCAGGGAGCTACAGATACGCAGTATTTT,CASIEVQGATDTQYF
TRBV9,TRBJ2-7,14,TRBD2,many,TGTGCCAGCAGCGTATTAGCGGGAGAGGGAGAGCAGTACTTC,CASSVLAGEGEQYF
TRBV5-4,TRBJ2-5,14,NA,many,TGTGCCAGCAGCTTGGACAGGGTTGAAGAGACCCAGTACTTC,CASSLDRVEETQYF
TRBV5-1,TRBJ1-2,13,TRBD1,many,TGCGCCAGCAGCCCGGACAGGGAGCATGGCTACACCTTC,CASSPDREHGYTF
TRBV11-2,TRBJ2-1,15,NA,many,TGTGCCAGCAGCTTAGAGGGTAGCTCCTACAATGAGCAGTTCTTC,CASSLEGSSYNEQFF
TRBV5-1,TRBJ1-1,13,NA,many,TGCGCCAGCAGCTTGAACGGCGACACTGAAGCTTTCTTT,CASSLNGDTEAFF
TRBV5-6,TRBJ2-1,17,NA,NA,NA,CASSPGWGQGNYDEQSF
TRBV7-2,TRBJ1-6,15,TRBD1,NA,TGTACCAGAAGCGCCGAGACAGGGTTGAGATCACCCCTCCACTTT,CTRSAETGLRSPLHF
TRBV29-1,TRBJ1-5,14,NA,many,TGCAGCGTCGCCGAGGGGGGCGGCAATCAGCCCCAGCATTTT,CSVAEGGGNQPQHF
TRBV6-5,TRBJ2-1,12,NA,many,TGTGCCAGCAGCCCCGGAGGGGATGAGCAGTTCTTC,CASSPGGDEQFF
TRBV5-6,TRBJ2-1,17,TRBD2,many,TGTGCCAGCAGCCTTCCGACTAGCGGGCCCTCCTACAATGAGCAGTTCTTC,CASSLPTSGPSYNEQFF
TRBV20-1,TRBJ2-7,14,TRBD1,many,TGCAGTGCCCGGGACAGGGGTGACTTCTACGAGCAGTACTTC,CSARDRGDFYEQYF
TRBV28,TRBJ1-3,14,NA,many,TGTGCCAGCAGTCCTACGGGTTCTGGAAACACCATATATTTT,CASSPTGSGNTIYF
TRBV6-2/TRBV6-3,TRBJ2-5,16,TRBD2,many,TGTGCCAGCAGTTACTCGTGGAGGACTAGCAGTGAGACCCAGTACTTC,CASSYSWRTSSETQYF
TRBV29-1,TRBJ1-2,15,NA,NA,TGCAGCGTTGTGTTTTCGGCAGCTGAGAGCTATGGCTACACCTTC,CSVVFSAAESYGYTF
TRBV28,TRBJ2-7,14,NA,many,TGTGCCAGCAGTTTATACGGGGGTTCCTACGAGCAGTACTTC,CASSLYGGSYEQYF
TRBV27,TRBJ1-2,13,NA,many,TGTGCCAGCAGCCCTAGCCCCGTTTGGGGCTACACCTTC,CASSPSPVWGYTF
TRBV5-1,TRBJ1-3,14,NA,many,TGCGCCAGCGGCGAGGGGGAGGCTGGAAACACCATATATTTT,CASGEGEAGNTIYF
TRBV6-1,TRBJ1-1,14,NA,many,TGTGCCAGCAGACGCCGGGACGGGAACACTGAAGCTTTCTTT,CASRRRDGNTEAFF
TRBV5-1,TRBJ2-3,14,NA,many,TGCGCCAGCAGCCGGGACCAAGGGACAGATACGCAGTATTTT,CASSRDQGTDTQYF
TRBV20-1,TRBJ2-3,13,NA,many,TGCAGTGCCCCGGTGAGGGCCCCAGATACGCAGTATTTT,CSAPVRAPDTQYF
TRBV11-1,TRBJ2-1,14,NA,many,TGTGCCAGCAGCCCCGGAACTAGCCGCAATGAGCAGTTCTTC,CASSPGTSRNEQFF
TRBV4-1,TRBJ2-1,15,NA,many,TGCGCCAGCAGCCAAGAAGTAGTTAGTCTCGGTGAGCAGTTCTTC,CASSQEVVSLGEQFF
TRBV5-1,TRBJ2-1,19,TRBD2,many,TGCGCCAGCAGCCTTCCGGGGCTAGCGGGAGGGTTGACTGTCAATGAGCAGTTCTTC,CASSLPGLAGGLTVNEQFF
TRBV5-1,TRBJ2-1,15,TRBD2,many,TGCGCCAGCAGCCTTTCTAGCGGGAGTGGGAATGAGCAGTTCTTC,CASSLSSGSGNEQFF
TRBV6-2/TRBV6-3,TRBJ2-2,12,NA,many,TGTGCCAGCAGTCGGGACACCGGGGAGCTGTTTTTT,CASSRDTGELFF
TRBV20-1,TRBJ2-5,15,TRBD2,many,TGCAGTGCACCCATCCCGGGGCAGGGAGGGGAGACCCAGTACTTC,CSAPIPGQGGETQYF
TRBV10-3,TRBJ2-7,13,TRBD1,many,TGTGCCACCACTCCGGACAGGGTCTACGAGCAGTACTTC,CATTPDRVYEQYF
TRBV2,TRBJ1-2,15,TRBD1,NA,TGTGCCAGCAGTACGACAGGGGGAAGTGACTATGGCTACACCTTC,CASSTTGGSDYGYTF
TRBV20-1,TRBJ2-3,16,TRBD2,many,TGCAGTGCTAATACGGGACTAGCGGGGGAGGGGGATACGCAGTATTTT,CSANTGLAGEGDTQYF
TRBV3-1,TRBJ2-5,15,TRBD2,many,TGTGCCAGCAGCGTTGGGACTAGCGGGCAAGAGACCCAGTACTTC,CASSVGTSGQETQYF
TRBV5-6,TRBJ1-2,15,NA,many,TGTGCCAGCAGCCGCAGCGCGGGGGTTGCTCGTGGCTACACCTTC,CASSRSAGVARGYTF
TRBV20-1,TRBJ2-2,12,NA,many,TGCAGTGCTAAGGACCAAGCCGGGGAGCTGTTTTTT,CSAKDQAGELFF
TRBV29-1,TRBJ1-4,13,NA,medium-sized,TGCAGCGTTGGAGGGAAAGGGGGAGAAAAACTGTTTTTT,CSVGGKGGEKLFF
TRBV5-1,TRBJ2-3,16,TRBD2,many,TGCGCCAGCAGCTCCGGGCGGGGGGGGCGCACAGATACGCAGTATTTT,CASSSGRGGRTDTQYF
TRBV5-1,TRBJ2-3,15,NA,many,TGCGCCAGCAACTTGGGGCTAGGAAAGACAGATACGCAGTATTTT,CASNLGLGKTDTQYF
TRBV5-1,TRBJ2-7,16,TRBD1,many,TGCGCCAGCAGCTGGGACCGGGACAGGGGGAACTACGAGCAGTACTTC,CASSWDRDRGNYEQYF
TRBV5-1,TRBJ1-1,16,NA,many,TGCGCCAGCAGCTTCCAACAGACGGGGGCGAACACTGAAGCTTTCTTT,CASSFQQTGANTEAFF
TRBV4-1,TRBJ1-5,14,NA,many,TGCGCCAGCAGCCAAGATCACTACAATCAGCCCCAGCATTTT,CASSQDHYNQPQHF